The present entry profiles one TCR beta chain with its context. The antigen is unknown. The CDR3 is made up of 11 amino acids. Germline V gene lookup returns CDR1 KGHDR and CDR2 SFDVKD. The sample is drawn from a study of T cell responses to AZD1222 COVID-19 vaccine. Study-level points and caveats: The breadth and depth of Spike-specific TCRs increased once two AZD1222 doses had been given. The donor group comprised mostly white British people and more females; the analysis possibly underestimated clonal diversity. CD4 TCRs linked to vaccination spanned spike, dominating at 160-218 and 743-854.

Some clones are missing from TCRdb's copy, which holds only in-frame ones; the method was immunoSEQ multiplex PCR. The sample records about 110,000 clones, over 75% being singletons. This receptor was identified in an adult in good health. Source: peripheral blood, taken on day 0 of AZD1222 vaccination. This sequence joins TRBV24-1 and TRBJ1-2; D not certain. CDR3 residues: CASSLAGGYTF. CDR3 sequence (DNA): TGTGCTTCCAGTTTGGCCGGAGGCTACACCTTC.